Listed below are T cell receptor beta chains from one sample, sequenced in a study of T-cell memory formation after mild COVID-19. Each CDR3 protein gets one entry after TCRdb re-called the 5' RACE reads with MiXCR. The sample records tens of thousands of distinct CDR3 sequences, about 13% being singletons. Source material: PBMCs or a T cell subset sorted from them (not recorded which). The source is an adult woman who had mild COVID-19 (a few samples of this study predate the infection). Cell type and time point are not known. Each CDR3 is given with its conserved first and last residue. The D gene is left open where the match is weak.

cdr3_length | v_call | d_call | cdr3_aa
14 | TRBV6-4 | TRBD1 | CASTGQSSYNEQFF
16 | TRBV7-9 | - | CASSLVRQYFGDEQYF
13 | TRBV7-9 | - | CASSALVTLEQYF
14 | TRBV12-3/TRBV12-4 | - | CASSPTGTNYGYTF
13 | TRBV30 | - | CAWSAQGGYGYTF
15 | TRBV6-6 | - | CASSYSAGWSGELFF
13 | TRBV9 | - | CASSPIRGDTQYF
14 | TRBV5-1 | - | CASSPWAETGELFF
12 | TRBV9 | - | CASSPVATEAFF
13 | TRBV20-1 | - | CSARAGLQNEQFF
15 | TRBV3-1 | TRBD1 | CASSRTGTANQPQHF
15 | TRBV7-2 | - | CASSLEWSSYNEQFF
19 | TRBV5-1 | - | CASSYQSGTELLPSYEQYF
12 | TRBV12-3/TRBV12-4 | - | CASSPRRETQYF
13 | TRBV7-9 | - | CASSPGPGTEAFF
15 | TRBV20-1 | - | CSARSQGGVNTEAFF
16 | TRBV3-1 | TRBD1 | CASSLRPGQGGNIQYF
15 | TRBV7-9 | - | CASSLGVGGGYEQYF
15 | TRBV7-8 | TRBD2 | CASSSPRAGVNEQFF
13 | TRBV27 | - | CASRSDTTYEQYF
13 | TRBV7-2 | - | CASSLWVSYEQYF
11 | TRBV7-9 | - | CASDMNTEAFF
13 | TRBV27 | - | CASSGQEGTEAFF
15 | TRBV20-1 | - | CSARTTPGMNTEAFF
13 | TRBV11-2 | - | CASSLAGVGEQYF
12 | TRBV5-6 | - | CASSALEYEQYF
16 | TRBV20-1 | TRBD2 | CSARDVRGGRDNEQFF
15 | TRBV12-3/TRBV12-4 | TRBD1 | CASSPTGGITYEQYF
15 | TRBV5-1 | TRBD1 | CASSLTGGVSYEQYF
12 | TRBV5-6 | - | CASKAGGHRAFF
12 | TRBV28 | - | CASRLEGYEQYF
16 | TRBV6-5 | TRBD1 | CASSWSLWDRGGEQFF
15 | TRBV11-2 | - | CASSSLPSSTDTQYF
14 | TRBV9 | - | CASGQGGGGTEAFF
15 | TRBV11-2 | - | CASSLGTTNTDTEYF
14 | TRBV9 | - | CASSGGNLGETQYF
15 | TRBV2 | TRBD2 | CASSAASGSYAEQFF